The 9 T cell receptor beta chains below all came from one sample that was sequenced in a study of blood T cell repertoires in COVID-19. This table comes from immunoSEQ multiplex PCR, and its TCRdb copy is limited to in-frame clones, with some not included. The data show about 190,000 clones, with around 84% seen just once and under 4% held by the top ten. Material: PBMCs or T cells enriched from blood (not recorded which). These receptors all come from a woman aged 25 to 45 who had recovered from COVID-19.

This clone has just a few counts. The CDR3 DNA reads TGTGCCAGCAGCTCCCCGGGACTAGGCTACGAGCAGTACTTC. It encodes CASSSPGLGYEQYF. The chain links TRBV7-2 to TRBJ2-7; TRBD2 agrees at 8 bases. Germline CDR1 reads SGHTA; CDR2 reads FQGNSA. V shed 4 bases, J shed 3 bases, and the junction held 5 bases outside the gene matches. The CDR3 is made up of 14 amino acids.

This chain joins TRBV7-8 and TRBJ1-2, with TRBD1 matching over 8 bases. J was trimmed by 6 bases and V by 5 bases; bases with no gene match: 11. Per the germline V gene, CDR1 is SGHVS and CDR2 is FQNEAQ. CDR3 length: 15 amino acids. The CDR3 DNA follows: TGTGCCAGCAGCCAGAGTGCGACAGGGGAGCATGGCTACACCTTC. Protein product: CASSQSATGEHGYTF.

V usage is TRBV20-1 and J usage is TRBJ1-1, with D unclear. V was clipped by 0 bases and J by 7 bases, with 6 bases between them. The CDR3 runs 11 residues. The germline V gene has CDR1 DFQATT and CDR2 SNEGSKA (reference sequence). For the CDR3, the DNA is TGCAGTGCTAGAGAATGGAGTGAAGCTTTCTTT. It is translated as CSAREWSEAFF.

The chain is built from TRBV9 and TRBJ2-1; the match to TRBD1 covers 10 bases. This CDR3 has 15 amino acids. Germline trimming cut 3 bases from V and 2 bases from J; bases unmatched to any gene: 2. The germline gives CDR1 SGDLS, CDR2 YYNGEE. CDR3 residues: CASSGGTGAYNEQFF. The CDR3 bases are TGTGCCAGCAGCGGTGGGACAGGGGCCTACAATGAGCAGTTCTTC.

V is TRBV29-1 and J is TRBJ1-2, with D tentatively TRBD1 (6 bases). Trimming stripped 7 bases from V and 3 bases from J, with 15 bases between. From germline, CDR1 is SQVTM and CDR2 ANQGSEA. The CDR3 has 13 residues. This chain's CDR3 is CSALGGGYYGYTF. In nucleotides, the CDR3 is TGCAGCGCACTAGGCGGGGGCTACTATGGCTACACCTTC.

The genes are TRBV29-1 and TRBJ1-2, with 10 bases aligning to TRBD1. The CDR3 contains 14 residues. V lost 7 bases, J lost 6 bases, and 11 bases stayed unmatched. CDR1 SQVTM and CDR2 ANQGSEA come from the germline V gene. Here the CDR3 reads CSATTTGTGDGYTF. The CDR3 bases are TGCAGCGCCACTACCACCGGGACAGGGGATGGCTACACCTTC.

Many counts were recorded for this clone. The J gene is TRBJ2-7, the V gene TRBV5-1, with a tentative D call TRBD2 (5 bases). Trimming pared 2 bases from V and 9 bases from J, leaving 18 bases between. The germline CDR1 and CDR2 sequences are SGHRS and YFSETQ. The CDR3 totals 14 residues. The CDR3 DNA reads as TGCGCCAGCAGCTTACCGGACCCCCCCCGGGGGCAGTACTTC. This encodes CASSLPDPPRGQYF.

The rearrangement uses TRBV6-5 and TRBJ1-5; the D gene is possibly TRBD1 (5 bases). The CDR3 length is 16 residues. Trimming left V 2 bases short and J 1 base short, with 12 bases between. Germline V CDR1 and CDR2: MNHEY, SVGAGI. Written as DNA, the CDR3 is TGTGCCAGCAGTTACGACAGTCCGAAAAGCAATCAGCCCCAGCATTTT. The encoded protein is CASSYDSPKSNQPQHF.

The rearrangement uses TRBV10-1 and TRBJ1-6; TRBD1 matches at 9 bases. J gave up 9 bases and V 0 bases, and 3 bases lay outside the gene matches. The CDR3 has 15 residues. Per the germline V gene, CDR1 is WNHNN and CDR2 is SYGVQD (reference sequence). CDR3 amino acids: CASSESKDRGSPLHF. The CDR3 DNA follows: TGCGCCAGCAGTGAGTCGAAGGACAGGGGTTCACCCCTCCACTTT.